This TCR beta chain is drawn from a study of blood T cell repertoires in COVID-19. Overall study: The United States, Italy and Spain supplied acute and convalescent COVID-19 samples. Sources were T cells, B-cell-depleted T cells, or PBMCs; the material itself was cDNA or gDNA.

Study processing details: Reference gene primer amplification yielded estimated nucleated cell counts. Some clones are missing from TCRdb's copy, which holds only in-frame ones; the method was immunoSEQ multiplex PCR. The V and J calls and clone size were taken over from that table, and D and trimming were inferred from the DNA. The table shows about 110,000 clones, with about 87% occurring only once. Trimming pared 4 bases from V and 2 bases from J, leaving 9 bases between. The CDR3 runs 14 residues. Germline CDR1 and CDR2: KGHDR and SFDVKD. This clone occurred once. The sequencing input was peripheral blood. The chain carries TRBV24-1 and TRBJ2-3; TRBD2 might be the D (5 bases). The TCR was taken from a woman aged 45-65 years with acute or convalescent COVID-19. Written as DNA, the CDR3 is TGTGCCACCAGTGACCCCGGGAACACAGATACGCAGTATTTT. This gives the protein CATSDPGNTDTQYF.